This T cell receptor (beta chain) appears in the sequencing data of a study of T-cell memory formation after mild COVID-19. Study in general: TCR clusters largely stayed donor specific. Study-level findings and limits: A balance of CD4 and CD8 characterized clones contracting day 15 to 85, whereas later expanders leaned CD4+.

TCRdb called the 5' RACE reads again in MiXCR, with one record for every CDR3 protein. The data contain 550,000 to 700,000 distinct CDR3 sequences, roughly 18% of them singletons. CDR3 length: 14 amino acids. Trimming pared 6 bases from V and 11 bases from J, leaving 22 bases between. In regard to this clonotype: Its specificity is not known.

This chain connects TRBV12-3 or TRBV12-4 to TRBJ1-2; D not certain. The specimen sequenced was PBMCs or a T cell subset sorted from them (not recorded which). The TCR sequence derives from an adult woman who had mild COVID-19 (a few samples of this study predate the infection). Cell type and time point are not known. The CDR3 sequence: CASSHRTSRRGYTF. For the CDR3, the DNA is TGTGCCAGCAGCCACCGCACCTCCCGACGGGGTTACACCTTC.